A single sample is the source of the 20 T cell receptor beta chains below, sequenced in a study of cytomegalovirus exposure and HLA in healthy donors. 13 Jbeta primers and 60 Vbeta primers were used for the PCR. Clones were sequenced by immunoSEQ multiplex PCR, and TCRdb holds only the in-frame ones, with some missing. In the table there are 100,000 to 150,000 clones, roughly four fifths of which are singletons. Sequencing was done on a sample of PBMCs. The receptors here all came from a man aged 50-60 years in good health and CMV-seronegative.

This sequence joins TRBV2 and TRBJ2-2, with TRBD2 identical over 9 bases. The germline gives CDR1 SNHLY, CDR2 FYNNEI. The length of the CDR3 is 16 residues. V trimming: 5 bases; J trimming: 4 bases; junction bases outside the gene matches: 8. The CDR3, as DNA: TGTGCCAGCAGTCTGAGCGGGGGGCCGGTCACCGGGGAGCTGTTTTTT. Residues: CASSLSGGPVTGELFF.

J is TRBJ2-1 and V is TRBV10-2, with D possibly matching TRBD1 (6 bases). The V and J ends lost 3 bases and 1 base respectively, with 10 bases between them. This CDR3 is built from 15 residues. Germline V gives CDR1 WSHSY, CDR2 SAAADI. Here the CDR3 DNA reads TGCGCCAGCAGTGAAAGGACAGAGTCCTACAATGAGCAGTTCTTC. As protein: CASSERTESYNEQFF.

This chain uses TRBV7-2 with TRBJ1-4; 11 nucleotides agree with TRBD1. Germline values: CDR1 SGHTA, CDR2 FQGNSA. The CDR3 runs to 14 residues. V lost 3 bases to trimming and J lost 6 bases; unmatched junction nucleotides: 0. The CDR3: CASSLDRGHEKLFF. The CDR3 DNA reads as TGTGCCAGCAGCTTGGACAGGGGGCATGAAAAACTGTTTTTT.

This clone appeared a few times. The J gene is TRBJ2-3, the V gene TRBV7-2, with D perhaps matching TRBD2 (6 bases). CDR1 and CDR2 from the germline V gene are SGHTA and FQGNSA. The CDR3 spans 13 residues. The ends were cut back, 6 bases at V and 6 bases at J, with 13 bases in the middle. The CDR3 DNA reads as TGTGCCAGCAGAGAGGACGGAGGGGATACGCAGTATTTT. It translates to CASREDGGDTQYF.

V usage is TRBV7-2 and J usage is TRBJ1-5; tentative D call: TRBD1 (5 bases). Germline V gene data show CDR1 as SGHTA and CDR2 as FQGNSA. CDR3 length: 14 amino acids. V was trimmed by 4 bases and J by 6 bases, leaving 13 bases between them. The CDR3 here is CASSSSRAFQPQHF. The CDR3 region has the DNA TGTGCCAGCAGCTCGTCCAGGGCTTTTCAGCCCCAGCATTTT.

In DNA form, the CDR3 reads TGCAGCGTTCGGGTACCGAACACTGAAGCTTTCTTT. This gives the protein CSVRVPNTEAFF. The V and J genes are TRBV29-1 and TRBJ1-1; D uncertain. The ends were cut back, 5 bases at V and 1 base at J, with 8 bases in the middle. This CDR3 has 12 amino acids. Germline V CDR1 and CDR2: SQVTM, ANQGSEA.

This chain connects TRBV18 to TRBJ1-2; weak D call: TRBD1 (5 bases). This CDR3 is 17 amino acids long. The V end lost 3 bases, the J end lost 6 bases, and 23 bases lay between the germline ends. Germline CDR1 and CDR2: KGHSH and LQKENI. The DNA of the CDR3 is TGTGCCAGCTCACCTCAACCCGGGACTAAAAGGGTAAATGGCTACACCTTC. Translation gives CASSPQPGTKRVNGYTF.

The genes are TRBV6-1 and TRBJ2-7; no firm D call. This CDR3 spans 12 amino acids. CDR1 is MNHNS and CDR2 is SASEGT in the germline V gene. Trimming left V 2 bases short and J 6 bases short, with 8 bases between. The CDR3: CASSELESEQYF. As DNA, the CDR3 is TGTGCCAGCAGTGAACTGGAGAGCGAGCAGTACTTC.

Concerning this clone: This sample also contains other DNA sequences that code for the same CDR3. The gene calls are TRBV6-5 and TRBJ2-7; 7 bases fit TRBD1. CDR1 and CDR2 (germline): MNHEY, SVGAGI. V lost 5 bases to trimming and J lost 1 base; unmatched junction nucleotides: 2. The CDR3 has 13 amino acids. CDR3 nucleotide sequence: TGTGCCAGCAGTCGACAGGGTTCCTACGAGCAGTACTTC. Translation gives CASSRQGSYEQYF.

This chain connects TRBV4-2 to TRBJ2-3, with 7 bases identical to TRBD1. CDR3 length equals 17 residues. Germline V gene data show CDR1 as LGHNA and CDR2 as YNFKEQ. Trimming at V came to 4 bases and at J to 3 bases, leaving 13 bases not matched to a gene. This chain's CDR3 is CASSPTRQGRSTDTQYF. The CDR3 region has the DNA TGTGCCAGCAGCCCCACACGACAGGGACGATCAACAGATACGCAGTATTTT.

The V and J genes are TRBV2 and TRBJ1-2; TRBD1 aligns across 7 bases. The CDR3 runs to 14 residues. V lost 6 bases, J lost 2 bases, and 6 bases stayed unmatched. The germline V gene encodes CDR1 SNHLY and CDR2 FYNNEI. Here the CDR3 DNA reads TGTGCCAGCAGGGTTGACAGGGCGAACTATGGCTACACCTTC. Translating it yields CASRVDRANYGYTF.

This chain joins TRBV7-8 and TRBJ1-2, with unresolved D. The ends were cut back, 5 bases at V and 0 bases at J, with 10 bases in the middle. CDR1 SGHVS and CDR2 FQNEAQ come from the germline V gene. The length of the CDR3 is 14 residues. As DNA, the CDR3 is TGTGCCAGCAGCCTACAGCCCTCTAACTATGGCTACACCTTC. As protein: CASSLQPSNYGYTF.

The rearrangement links TRBV5-1 to TRBJ1-2, with 10 bases that match TRBD1. Germline V gene lookup returns CDR1 SGHRS and CDR2 YFSETQ. There are 15 residues in the CDR3. J was trimmed by 5 bases and V by 4 bases; bases with no gene match: 8. CDR3 sequence (DNA): TGCGCCAGCAGCCAACGGGACAGGGGCCTTTATGGCTACACCTTC. The encoded protein is CASSQRDRGLYGYTF. Using reference TRBV5-1 and TRBJ1-2 for the parts outside the CDR3, the full variable domain is KAGVTQTPRYLIKTRGQQVTLSCSPISGHRSVSWYQQTPGQGLQFLFEYFSETQRNKGNFPGRFSGRQFSNSRSEMNVSTLELGDSALYLCASSQRDRGLYGYTFGSGTRLTVV.

V and J are TRBV6-5 and TRBJ1-3; possible D gene TRBD1, 6 bases. Trimming stripped 6 bases from V and 9 bases from J, with 12 bases between. This CDR3 spans 12 amino acids. Per the germline V gene, CDR1 is MNHEY and CDR2 is SVGAGI. The CDR3 region is CASSGQGGTIYF. The CDR3 DNA follows: TGTGCCAGCAGCGGACAAGGGGGCACCATATATTTT.

This clone occurred a few times. J is TRBJ1-2 and V is TRBV18; 8 positions match TRBD1. Germline V gives CDR1 KGHSH, CDR2 LQKENI. Trimming cost V 3 bases and J 6 bases; bases outside gene matches: 6. There are 14 residues in the CDR3. The CDR3 nucleotides are TGTGCCAGCTCACCGGACAGGGCAAGTAATGGCTACACCTTC. Amino acid sequence: CASSPDRASNGYTF.

The chain recombines TRBV6-5 with TRBJ1-6; 10 bases line up with TRBD1. The CDR3 consists of 14 residues. Germline assignment: CDR1 MNHEY and CDR2 SVGAGI. Unmatched junction bases numbered 4, after V lost 4 bases and J lost 10 bases. The DNA for the CDR3 is TGTGCCAGCAGTTGGACAGGGGGGAACTCACCCCTCCACTTT. This encodes CASSWTGGNSPLHF.

This clone was recorded once. This chain joins TRBV5-1 and TRBJ2-5, with 7 bases aligning to TRBD2. Germline V gene sequence: CDR1 SGHRS, CDR2 YFSETQ. CDR3 size: 14 residues. After removal of 4 bases from V and 4 bases from J, the junction contained 7 bases not matched to a gene. CDR3 bases: TGCGCCAGCAGCCCGACGACTAGCACAGAGACCCAGTACTTC. Residues: CASSPTTSTETQYF.

The chain joins TRBV5-5 to TRBJ1-4; a weak D match, TRBD1 (5 bases). Deletions cut 3 bases from V and 3 bases from J, with 12 bases between. Per the germline V gene, CDR1 is SGHKS and CDR2 is YYEKEE (reference sequence). This CDR3 spans 15 amino acids. CDR3 protein: CASSWGGYSNEKLFF. The CDR3 nucleotides read TGTGCCAGCAGCTGGGGGGGATACTCTAATGAAAAACTGTTTTTT.

This clone has only a few counts. This rearrangement joins TRBV5-1 to TRBJ1-4; D is uncertain. The V and J ends lost 4 bases and 12 bases respectively, with 10 bases between them. In germline, CDR1 is SGHRS, CDR2 YFSETQ. The CDR3 length is 11 residues. The CDR3 nucleotides read TGCGCCAGCAGCCAGGATATGGAACTGTTTTTT. Amino acids: CASSQDMELFF.

This clone appeared a few times. At one end, the junction sequence differs from germline, possibly due to a read error. The chain uses TRBV18 and TRBJ1-2; 7 nucleotides line up with TRBD1. Germline V gene sequence: CDR1 KGHSH, CDR2 LQKENI. The CDR3 is 15 amino acids. DNA for the CDR3: TGTGCCAGCTCCCCACGTGAAGGGGGCTGGTATGGCTACACCTTC. Translation: CASSPREGGWYGYTF.